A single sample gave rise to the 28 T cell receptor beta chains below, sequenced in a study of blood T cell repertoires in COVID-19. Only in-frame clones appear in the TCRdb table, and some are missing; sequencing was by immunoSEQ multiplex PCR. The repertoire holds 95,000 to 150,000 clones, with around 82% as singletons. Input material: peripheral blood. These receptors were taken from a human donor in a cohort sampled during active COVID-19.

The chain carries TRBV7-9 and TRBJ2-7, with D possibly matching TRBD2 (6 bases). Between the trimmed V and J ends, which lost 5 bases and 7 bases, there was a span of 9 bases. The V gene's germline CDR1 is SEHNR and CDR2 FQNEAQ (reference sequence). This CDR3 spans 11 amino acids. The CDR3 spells CASSHAGEQYF. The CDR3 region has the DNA TGTGCCAGCAGCCACGCGGGGGAGCAGTACTTC. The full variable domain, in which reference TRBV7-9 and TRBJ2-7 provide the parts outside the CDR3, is DTGVSQNPRHKITKRGQNVTFRCDPISEHNRLYWYRQTLGQGPEFLTYFQNEAQLEKSRLLSDRFSAERPKGSFSTLEIQRTEQGDSAMYLCASSHAGEQYFGPGTRLTVT.

CDR3 sequence reads: CASSWGQGSEQYF. As DNA, the CDR3 is TGTGCCAGCAGCTGGGGACAGGGGAGCGAGCAGTACTTC. The rearrangement joins TRBV7-2 to TRBJ2-7; 10 nucleotides agree with TRBD1. Unmatched junction bases numbered 3, after V lost 4 bases and J lost 6 bases. The V gene's germline CDR1 is SGHTA and CDR2 FQGNSA. The CDR3 is made up of 13 amino acids.

CDR3 loop: CASSSNLDSYEQYF. The CDR3 DNA sequence: TGTGCCAGCAGCTCGAATTTAGACTCCTACGAGCAGTACTTC. The chain employs TRBV3-1 (or the pseudogene TRBV3-2) and TRBJ2-7, with no clear D. Trimming pared 5 bases from V and 0 bases from J, leaving 11 bases between. The CDR3 has 14 amino acids. Germline CDR1 LGHDT, CDR2 YNNKEL (reference sequence).

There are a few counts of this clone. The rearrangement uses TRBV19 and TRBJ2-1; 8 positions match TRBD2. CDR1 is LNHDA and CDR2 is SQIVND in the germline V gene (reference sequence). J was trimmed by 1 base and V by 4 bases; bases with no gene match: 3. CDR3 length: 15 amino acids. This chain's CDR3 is CASSNRGGSYNEQFF. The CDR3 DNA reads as TGTGCCAGTAGTAACCGGGGGGGGTCCTACAATGAGCAGTTCTTC.

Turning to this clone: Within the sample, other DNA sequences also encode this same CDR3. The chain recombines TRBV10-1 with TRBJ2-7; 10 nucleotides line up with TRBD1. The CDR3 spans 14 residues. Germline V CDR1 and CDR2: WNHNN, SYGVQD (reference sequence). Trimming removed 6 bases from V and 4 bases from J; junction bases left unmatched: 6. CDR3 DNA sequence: TGCGCCAGCAGCCCCGGGACAGGGGTTTACGAGCAGTACTTC. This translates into CASSPGTGVYEQYF.

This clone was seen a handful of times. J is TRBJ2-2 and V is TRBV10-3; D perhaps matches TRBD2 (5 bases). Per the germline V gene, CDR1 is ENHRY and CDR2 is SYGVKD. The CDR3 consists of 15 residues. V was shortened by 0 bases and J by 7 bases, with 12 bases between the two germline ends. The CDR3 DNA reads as TGTGCCATCAGTGAGTCCCGGGCCCGGGGCGGGGAGCTGTTTTTT. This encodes CAISESRARGGELFF.

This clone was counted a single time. The CDR3 protein is CASSSQGANTEAFF. Here the CDR3 DNA reads TGTGCCAGCTCGTCACAGGGGGCGAACACTGAAGCTTTCTTT. The gene calls are TRBV18 and TRBJ1-1; TRBD1 matches at 9 bases. The germline CDR1 and CDR2 sequences are KGHSH and LQKENI. The CDR3 sequence is 14 residues long. Trimming at V came to 6 bases and at J to 1 base, leaving 3 bases not matched to a gene.

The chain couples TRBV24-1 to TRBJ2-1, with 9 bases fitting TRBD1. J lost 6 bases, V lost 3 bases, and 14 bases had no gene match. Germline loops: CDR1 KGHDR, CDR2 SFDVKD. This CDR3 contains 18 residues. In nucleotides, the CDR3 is TGTGCCACCAGTGATCCCGCCTCCGGGACAGGGAATATCAATGAGCAGTTCTTC. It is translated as CATSDPASGTGNINEQFF.

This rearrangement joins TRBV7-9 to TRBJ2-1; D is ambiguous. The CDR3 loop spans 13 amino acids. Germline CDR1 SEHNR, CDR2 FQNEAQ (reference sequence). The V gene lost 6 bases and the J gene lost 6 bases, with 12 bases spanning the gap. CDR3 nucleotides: TGTGCCAGCAGACCTAAGACTGGCAATGAGCAGTTCTTC. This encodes CASRPKTGNEQFF.

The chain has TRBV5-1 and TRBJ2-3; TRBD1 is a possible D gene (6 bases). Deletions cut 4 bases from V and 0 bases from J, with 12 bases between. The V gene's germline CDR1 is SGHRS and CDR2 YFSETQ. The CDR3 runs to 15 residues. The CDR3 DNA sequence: TGCGCCAGCAGCCCTACAGGGCTTAGCACAGATACGCAGTATTTT. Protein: CASSPTGLSTDTQYF.

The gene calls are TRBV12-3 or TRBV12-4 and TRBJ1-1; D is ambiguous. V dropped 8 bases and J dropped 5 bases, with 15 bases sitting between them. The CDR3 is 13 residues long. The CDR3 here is CASGAVTGTEAFF. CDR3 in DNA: TGTGCCAGCGGAGCGGTGACGGGGACTGAAGCTTTCTTT.

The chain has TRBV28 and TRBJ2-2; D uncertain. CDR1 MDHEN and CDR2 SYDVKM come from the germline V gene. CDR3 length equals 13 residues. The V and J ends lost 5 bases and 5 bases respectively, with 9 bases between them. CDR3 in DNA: TGTGCCAGCAGTGCCACATTGACCGGGGAGCTGTTTTTT. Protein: CASSATLTGELFF.

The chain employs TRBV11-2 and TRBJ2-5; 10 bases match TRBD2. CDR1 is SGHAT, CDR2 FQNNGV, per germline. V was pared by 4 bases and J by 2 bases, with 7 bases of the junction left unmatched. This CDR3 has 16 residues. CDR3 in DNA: TGTGCCAGCAGCTACCGCCCACTAGCGGGGCAAGAGACCCAGTACTTC. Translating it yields CASSYRPLAGQETQYF.

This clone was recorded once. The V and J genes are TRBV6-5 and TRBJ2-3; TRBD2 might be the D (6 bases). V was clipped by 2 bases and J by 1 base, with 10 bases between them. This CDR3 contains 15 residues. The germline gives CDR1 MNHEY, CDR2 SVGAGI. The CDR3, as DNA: TGTGCCAGCAGTTACGGGGGGATTGGCACAGATACGCAGTATTTT. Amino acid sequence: CASSYGGIGTDTQYF.

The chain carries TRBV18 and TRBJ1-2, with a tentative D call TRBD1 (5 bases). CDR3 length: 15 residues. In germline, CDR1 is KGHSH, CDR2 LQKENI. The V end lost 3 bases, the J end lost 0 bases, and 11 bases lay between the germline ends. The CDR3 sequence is CASSPRQIANYGYTF. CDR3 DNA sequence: TGTGCCAGCTCACCCAGACAGATAGCTAACTATGGCTACACCTTC.

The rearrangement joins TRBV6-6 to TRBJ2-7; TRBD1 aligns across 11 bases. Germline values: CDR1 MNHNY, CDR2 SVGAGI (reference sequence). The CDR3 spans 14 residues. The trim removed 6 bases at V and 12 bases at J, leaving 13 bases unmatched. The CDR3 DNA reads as TGTGCCAGCAGGGCAACCGGGACAGGGGGGCTAGGGTACTTC. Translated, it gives CASRATGTGGLGYF.

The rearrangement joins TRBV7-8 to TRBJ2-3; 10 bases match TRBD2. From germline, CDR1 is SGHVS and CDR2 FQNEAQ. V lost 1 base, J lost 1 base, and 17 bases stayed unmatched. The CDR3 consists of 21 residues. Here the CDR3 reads CASSLVWLAGASHVGTDTQYF. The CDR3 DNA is TGTGCCAGCAGCTTAGTTTGGCTAGCGGGGGCTTCGCACGTAGGCACAGATACGCAGTATTTT. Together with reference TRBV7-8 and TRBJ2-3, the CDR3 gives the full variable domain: GAGVSQSPRYKVAKRGQDVALRCDPISGHVSLFWYQQALGQGPEFLTYFQNEAQLDKSGLPSDRFFAERPEGSVSTLKIQRTQQEDSAVYLCASSLVWLAGASHVGTDTQYFGPGTRLTVL.

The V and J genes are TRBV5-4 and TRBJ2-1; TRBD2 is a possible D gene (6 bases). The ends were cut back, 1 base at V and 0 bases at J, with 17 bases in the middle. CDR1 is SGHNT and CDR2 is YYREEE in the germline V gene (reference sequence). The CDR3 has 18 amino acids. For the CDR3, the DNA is TGTGCCAGCAGCTTGTCCGTGGCGGGGCCGAGCTCCTACAATGAGCAGTTCTTC. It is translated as CASSLSVAGPSSYNEQFF.

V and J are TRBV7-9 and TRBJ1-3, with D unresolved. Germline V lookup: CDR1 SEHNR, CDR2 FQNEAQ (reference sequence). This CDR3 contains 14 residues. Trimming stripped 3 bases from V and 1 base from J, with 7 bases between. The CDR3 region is CASSLGGSGNTIYF. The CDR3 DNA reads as TGTGCCAGCAGCTTGGGAGGGTCTGGAAACACCATATATTTT.

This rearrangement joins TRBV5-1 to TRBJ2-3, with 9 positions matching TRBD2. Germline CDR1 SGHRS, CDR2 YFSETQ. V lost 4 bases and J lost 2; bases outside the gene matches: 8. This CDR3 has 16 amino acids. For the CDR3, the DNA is TGCGCCAGCAGCCCCACTGCGGGGGGGACCACAGATACGCAGTATTTT. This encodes CASSPTAGGTTDTQYF.

The CDR3 sequence: CASSYTGTELYF. CDR3 coding DNA: TGTGCCAGCAGCTACACCGGGACTGAATTGTACTTC. The chain couples TRBV7-9 to TRBJ2-4; tentative D call: TRBD2 (6 bases). CDR3 length equals 12 residues. CDR1 is SEHNR, CDR2 FQNEAQ, per germline (reference sequence). Trimming took 4 bases from V and 15 from J, leaving 16 bases between them.

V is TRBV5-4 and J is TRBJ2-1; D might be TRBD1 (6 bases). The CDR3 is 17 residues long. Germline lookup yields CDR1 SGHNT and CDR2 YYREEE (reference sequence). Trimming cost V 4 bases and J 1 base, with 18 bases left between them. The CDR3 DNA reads TGTGCCAGCAGCCCTCGACAGGAACAATATTCCTACAATGAGCAGTTCTTC. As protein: CASSPRQEQYSYNEQFF.

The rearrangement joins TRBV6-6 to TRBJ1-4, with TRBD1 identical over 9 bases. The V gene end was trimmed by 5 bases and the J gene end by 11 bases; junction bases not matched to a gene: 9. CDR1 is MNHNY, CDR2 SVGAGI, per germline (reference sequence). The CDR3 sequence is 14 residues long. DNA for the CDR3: TGTGCCAGCAGTCCAAGTTATGACAGGGGGAAACTGTTTTTT. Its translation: CASSPSYDRGKLFF.

CDR3 amino acids: CASEESGGPNTGELFF. CDR3 bases: TGCGCCAGCGAGGAGAGCGGGGGGCCTAACACCGGGGAGCTGTTTTTT. The V gene is TRBV5-1, the J gene TRBJ2-2, with TRBD2 identical over 9 bases. The V segment lost 7 bases and the J segment 2 bases; nucleotides outside the gene matches: 9. The V gene's germline CDR1 is SGHRS and CDR2 YFSETQ. The length of the CDR3 is 16 residues.

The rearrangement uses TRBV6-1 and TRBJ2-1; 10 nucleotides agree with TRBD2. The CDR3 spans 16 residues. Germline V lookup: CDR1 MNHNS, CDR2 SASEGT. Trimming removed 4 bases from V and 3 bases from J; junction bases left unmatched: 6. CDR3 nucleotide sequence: TGTGCCAGCAGTGGGATAGCGGGGGGCGGCTACAATGAGCAGTTCTTC. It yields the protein CASSGIAGGGYNEQFF.

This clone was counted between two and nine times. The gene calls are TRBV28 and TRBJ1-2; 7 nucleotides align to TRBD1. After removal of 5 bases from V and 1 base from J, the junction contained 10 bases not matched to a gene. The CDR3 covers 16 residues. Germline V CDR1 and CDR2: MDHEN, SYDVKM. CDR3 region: CASSPPTGAVNYGYTF. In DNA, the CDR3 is TGTGCCAGCAGTCCTCCCACAGGGGCGGTTAACTATGGCTACACCTTC.

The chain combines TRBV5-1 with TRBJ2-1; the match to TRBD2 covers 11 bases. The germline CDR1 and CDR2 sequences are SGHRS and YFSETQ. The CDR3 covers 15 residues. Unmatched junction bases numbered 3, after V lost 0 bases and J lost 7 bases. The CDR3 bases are TGCGCCAGCAGCTTGGAGGTAGCGGGGGGGAATGAGCAGTTCTTC. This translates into CASSLEVAGGNEQFF.

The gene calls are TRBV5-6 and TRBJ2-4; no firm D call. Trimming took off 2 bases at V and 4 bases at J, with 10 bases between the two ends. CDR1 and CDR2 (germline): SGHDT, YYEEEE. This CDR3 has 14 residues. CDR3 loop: CASSFVSAKNIQYF. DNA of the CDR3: TGTGCCAGCAGCTTTGTCTCAGCGAAAAACATTCAGTACTTC.